This is a list of T cell receptor beta chains from one sample in a study of graft-versus-host responses after intestinal transplantation. Their specific antigens are unknown. The protocol was immunoSEQ multiplex PCR, while the TCRdb copy is restricted to in-frame clones and leaves out a portion. The table has approximately 130,000 clones, just over 90% seen once; the top ten hold around 0.15%. The sample was unstimulated CD4+ T cells sorted from spleen or lymph node cells, taken before intestinal transplant. These receptors all stem from a human donor who received an intestinal transplant. The CDR3 runs from the conserved cysteine through the conserved F or W. D genes are given only for firm matches. Where a row states a size, it is once, few, many or the class of an expanded clone; other rows omit it.

j_call clone_size v_call d_call cdr3_aa cdr3_nt
TRBJ2-3 NA TRBV29-1 NA CSGKLALSADTQYF TGCAGCGGAAAACTAGCTTTGAGCGCAGATACGCAGTATTTT
TRBJ2-7 NA TRBV7-9 TRBD2 CASSLAGSGGYEQYF TGTGCCAGCAGCTTAGCAGGTAGCGGGGGCTACGAGCAGTACTTC
TRBJ2-7 NA TRBV6-5 NA CASSSEGSYEQYF TGTGCCAGCAGTTCAGAAGGCTCTTACGAGCAGTACTTC
TRBJ2-3 NA TRBV7-6 NA CASSLGFRGSSDTQYF TGTGCCAGCAGCTTAGGATTCCGGGGGTCGTCAGATACGCAGTATTTT
TRBJ1-3 NA TRBV6-5 NA CASRGPGNTIYF TGTGCCAGCCGGGGCCCTGGAAACACCATATATTTT
TRBJ1-3 NA TRBV14 NA CASSRSSGNTIYF TGTGCCAGCAGCCGTAGCTCTGGAAACACCATATATTTT
TRBJ2-3 once TRBV7-2 NA CASSRAGTPTQYF TGTGCCAGCAGCCGTGCCGGGACTCCAACGCAGTATTTT
TRBJ2-7 NA TRBV28 NA CASSRPGTLGGYEQYF TGTGCCAGCAGTCGTCCCGGGACGCTGGGGGGCTACGAGCAGTACTTC
TRBJ1-2 NA TRBV7-3 NA CASSSRPGGGRSGYTF TGTGCCAGCAGCTCCAGGCCTGGGGGCGGTAGGAGTGGCTACACCTTC
TRBJ1-2 NA TRBV7-9 NA CASSFGGAKSPNYGYTF TGTGCCAGCAGCTTCGGCGGGGCCAAATCCCCTAACTATGGCTACACCTTC
TRBJ1-6 NA TRBV19 TRBD1 CASSTNRGRGSPLHF TGTGCCAGTAGTACAAACAGGGGCCGGGGGTCACCCCTCCACTTT
TRBJ2-1 NA TRBV5-4 TRBD2 CASSLEGGGAGEQFF TGTGCCAGCAGCTTGGAAGGCGGGGGGGCCGGTGAGCAGTTCTTC
TRBJ1-2 NA TRBV6-5 TRBD1 CASSRGQIDYGYTF TGTGCCAGCAGCCGGGGACAGATAGACTATGGCTACACCTTC
TRBJ1-1 NA TRBV4-1 NA CASSKQRNTEAFF TGCGCCAGCAGCAAACAGAGGAACACTGAAGCTTTCTTT
TRBJ2-1 NA TRBV19 TRBD2 CASKGSGGATGRYYNEQFF TGTGCCAGTAAAGGGTCGGGGGGGGCTACGGGACGTTACTACAATGAGCAGTTCTTC
TRBJ1-1 NA TRBV30 NA CAWSREGTEAFF TGTGCCTGGAGCAGGGAAGGAACTGAAGCTTTCTTT
TRBJ2-5 NA TRBV10-3 TRBD2 CAIRPSGGFQETQYF TGTGCCATCAGACCTAGCGGGGGGTTCCAAGAGACCCAGTACTTC
TRBJ2-3 NA TRBV4-1 TRBD2 CASSLAGSDTQYF TGCGCCAGCAGCCTAGCGGGATCAGATACGCAGTATTTT
TRBJ1-1 NA TRBV9 NA CASSVEAWGAEAFF TGTGCCAGCAGCGTAGAAGCTTGGGGGGCTGAAGCTTTCTTT
TRBJ2-2 NA TRBV7-2 TRBD2 CASSELGRGERTGELFF TGTGCCAGCAGCGAACTCGGGCGGGGGGAACGCACCGGGGAGCTGTTTTTT
TRBJ1-3 NA TRBV7-8 NA CASSPGAATNTIYF TGTGCCAGCAGCCCCGGGGCGGCGACAAACACCATATATTTT
TRBJ2-7 NA TRBV2 NA CASSAEGGAYEQYF TGTGCCAGCAGTGCTGAGGGGGGAGCCTACGAGCAGTACTTC
TRBJ1-6 once TRBV9 TRBD1 CASSPTGTADLSPLHF TGTGCCAGCAGCCCTACGGGGACAGCCGATTTGTCACCCCTCCACTTT
TRBJ2-3 NA TRBV18 TRBD2 CASSSTSGGAFVVPDTQYF TGTGCCAGCTCGTCGACTAGCGGGGGGGCCTTTGTAGTTCCAGATACGCAGTATTTT
TRBJ1-1 NA TRBV9 NA CASSVAPRPNTEAFF TGTGCCAGCAGCGTAGCTCCAAGGCCGAACACTGAAGCTTTCTTT
TRBJ2-7 few TRBV11-2 TRBD2 CASSETSGGPYEQYF TGTGCCAGCAGCGAAACTAGCGGGGGGCCCTACGAGCAGTACTTC
TRBJ2-7 NA TRBV10-3 TRBD1 CAINPGQGEYEQYF TGTGCCATCAACCCGGGACAGGGGGAGTACGAGCAGTACTTC
TRBJ1-2 NA TRBV11-2 NA CASSLDRNSHGYTF TGTGCCAGCAGCTTAGACCGGAACAGCCATGGCTACACCTTC
TRBJ1-1 NA TRBV5-5 NA CASSLGRPTEAFF TGTGCCAGCAGCTTGGGCCGTCCCACGGAAGCTTTCTTT
TRBJ2-7 NA TRBV11-2 TRBD2 CASSRTMTSGGLSSYEQYF TGTGCCAGCAGCCGAACTATGACTAGCGGGGGTTTAAGCTCCTACGAGCAGTACTTC
TRBJ1-2 NA TRBV29-1 NA CSVTTGGYGYTF TGCAGCGTCACGACGGGGGGTTACGGCTACACCTTC
TRBJ1-2 once TRBV27 NA CASRLAGVGPPRDYGYTF TGTGCCAGCAGACTTGCGGGGGTGGGACCGCCAAGGGACTATGGCTACACCTTC
TRBJ2-2 once TRBV6-1 NA CASSEMFFTGELFF TGTGCCAGCAGTGAAATGTTTTTCACCGGGGAGCTGTTTTTT
TRBJ2-3 once TRBV2 TRBD2 CASSEMAGGRTDTQYF TGTGCCAGCAGTGAAATGGCGGGGGGCCGCACAGATACGCAGTATTTT
TRBJ2-3 NA TRBV9 NA CASSRGLSTDTQYF TGTGCCAGCAGCCGTGGGCTAAGCACAGATACGCAGTATTTT
TRBJ2-3 NA TRBV11-2 NA CASSFWSETDTQYF TGTGCCAGCAGCTTCTGGAGCGAGACAGATACGCAGTATTTT
TRBJ1-3 NA TRBV28 NA CASRDRRGNTIYF TGTGCCAGCAGGGACAGAAGAGGAAACACCATATATTTT
TRBJ1-5 NA TRBV6-6 NA CASSYSTSQPQHF TGTGCCAGCAGTTACTCGACGAGTCAGCCCCAGCATTTT
TRBJ1-1 NA TRBV5-1 NA CASSLRGDYQEAFF TGCGCCAGCAGCTTGCGAGGGGACTACCAAGAAGCTTTCTTT
TRBJ2-3 NA TRBV30 TRBD2 CAWSGIAGGTDTQYF TGTGCCTGGAGTGGAATAGCGGGGGGGACAGATACGCAGTATTTT
TRBJ2-4 once TRBV30 NA CAWSLDTAKNIQYF TGTGCCTGGTCTTTGGACACGGCCAAAAACATTCAGTACTTC
TRBJ2-1 NA TRBV5-1 NA CASSLDGLSSYNEQFF TGCGCCAGCAGCTTGGACGGATTAAGCTCCTACAATGAGCAGTTCTTC
TRBJ2-1 NA TRBV29-1 NA CSVYHNEQFF TGCAGCGTTTATCACAATGAGCAGTTCTTC
TRBJ2-5 NA TRBV5-4 NA CASSLAAESILGTQYF TGTGCCAGCAGCTTGGCCGCGGAGAGTATATTAGGGACCCAGTACTTC
TRBJ2-1 NA TRBV7-8 NA CASSLYRVSSYNEQFF TGTGCCAGCAGCCTGTATAGGGTTAGCTCCTACAATGAGCAGTTCTTC
TRBJ2-3 NA TRBV5-4 TRBD2 CASSLRSLAALDTQYF TGTGCCAGCAGCTTGCGGTCCCTAGCGGCCCTCGATACGCAGTATTTT
TRBJ2-3 NA TRBV6-1 TRBD2 CASSVAGGRDTQYF TGTGCCAGCAGTGTAGCGGGGGGGCGGGATACGCAGTATTTT